Given below is one T cell receptor beta chain in context. Categorization into cohorts depended on clinical history that participants reported. Recovered Cohort 3 donors showed two negative PCRs, clearance, or symptom resolution. The table came from immunoSEQ multiplex PCR; TCRdb's copy has only in-frame clones and leaves some out. The sample carries 150,000 or so clones, approximately 80% recorded once. The data derive from a study of blood T cell repertoires in COVID-19. The junction had 2 bases not matched to a gene; V was cut back by 7 bases and J by 6 bases. The germline CDR1 and CDR2 sequences are SEHNR and FQNEAQ (reference sequence). CDR3 length equals 12 residues.

V is TRBV7-9 and J is TRBJ1-4; 7 bases fit TRBD1. The sequencing input was PBMCs or T cells enriched from blood (not recorded which). This sequence originates from a man between 45 and 60 years old who had recovered from COVID-19. CDR3 nucleotide sequence: TGTGCCAGCAAGGGGGCAGATGAAAAACTGTTTTTT. It encodes CASKGADEKLFF.